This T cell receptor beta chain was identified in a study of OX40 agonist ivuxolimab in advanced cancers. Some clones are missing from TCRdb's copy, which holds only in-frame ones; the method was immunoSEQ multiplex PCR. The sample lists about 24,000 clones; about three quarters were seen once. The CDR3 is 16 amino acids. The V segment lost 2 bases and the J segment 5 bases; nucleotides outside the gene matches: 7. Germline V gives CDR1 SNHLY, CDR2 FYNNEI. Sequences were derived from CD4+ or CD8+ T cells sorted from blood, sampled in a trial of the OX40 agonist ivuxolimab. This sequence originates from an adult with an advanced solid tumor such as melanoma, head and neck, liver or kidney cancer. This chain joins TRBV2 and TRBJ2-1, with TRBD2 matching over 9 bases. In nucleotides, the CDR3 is TGTGCCAGCAGTGAACGGCGGGGGGGCCTAAACAATGAGCAGTTCTTC. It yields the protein CASSERRGGLNNEQFF.